This paragraph reports one TCR beta chain. Germline CDR1 reads SGHTA; CDR2 reads FQGNSA. The CDR3 covers 15 residues. V gave up 7 bases and J gave up 0 bases; unmatched junction bases: 9. This sample is drawn from a study of cytomegalovirus exposure and HLA in healthy donors. The PCR made use of 60 Vbeta and 13 Jbeta primers. Assay: immunoSEQ multiplex PCR; the TCRdb copy retains only in-frame clones and omits some. Among about 190,000 clones listed, roughly 76% were seen once. Sequences were obtained from PBMCs. The chain is built from TRBV7-2 and TRBJ2-7; 7 positions match TRBD1. The source of this sequence is a man aged 40-50 years in good health and CMV-seropositive. Written as DNA, the CDR3 is TGTGCCAGCACCCTAACGACAGGGTCCTCCTACGAGCAGTACTTC. Encoded protein: CASTLTTGSSYEQYF.